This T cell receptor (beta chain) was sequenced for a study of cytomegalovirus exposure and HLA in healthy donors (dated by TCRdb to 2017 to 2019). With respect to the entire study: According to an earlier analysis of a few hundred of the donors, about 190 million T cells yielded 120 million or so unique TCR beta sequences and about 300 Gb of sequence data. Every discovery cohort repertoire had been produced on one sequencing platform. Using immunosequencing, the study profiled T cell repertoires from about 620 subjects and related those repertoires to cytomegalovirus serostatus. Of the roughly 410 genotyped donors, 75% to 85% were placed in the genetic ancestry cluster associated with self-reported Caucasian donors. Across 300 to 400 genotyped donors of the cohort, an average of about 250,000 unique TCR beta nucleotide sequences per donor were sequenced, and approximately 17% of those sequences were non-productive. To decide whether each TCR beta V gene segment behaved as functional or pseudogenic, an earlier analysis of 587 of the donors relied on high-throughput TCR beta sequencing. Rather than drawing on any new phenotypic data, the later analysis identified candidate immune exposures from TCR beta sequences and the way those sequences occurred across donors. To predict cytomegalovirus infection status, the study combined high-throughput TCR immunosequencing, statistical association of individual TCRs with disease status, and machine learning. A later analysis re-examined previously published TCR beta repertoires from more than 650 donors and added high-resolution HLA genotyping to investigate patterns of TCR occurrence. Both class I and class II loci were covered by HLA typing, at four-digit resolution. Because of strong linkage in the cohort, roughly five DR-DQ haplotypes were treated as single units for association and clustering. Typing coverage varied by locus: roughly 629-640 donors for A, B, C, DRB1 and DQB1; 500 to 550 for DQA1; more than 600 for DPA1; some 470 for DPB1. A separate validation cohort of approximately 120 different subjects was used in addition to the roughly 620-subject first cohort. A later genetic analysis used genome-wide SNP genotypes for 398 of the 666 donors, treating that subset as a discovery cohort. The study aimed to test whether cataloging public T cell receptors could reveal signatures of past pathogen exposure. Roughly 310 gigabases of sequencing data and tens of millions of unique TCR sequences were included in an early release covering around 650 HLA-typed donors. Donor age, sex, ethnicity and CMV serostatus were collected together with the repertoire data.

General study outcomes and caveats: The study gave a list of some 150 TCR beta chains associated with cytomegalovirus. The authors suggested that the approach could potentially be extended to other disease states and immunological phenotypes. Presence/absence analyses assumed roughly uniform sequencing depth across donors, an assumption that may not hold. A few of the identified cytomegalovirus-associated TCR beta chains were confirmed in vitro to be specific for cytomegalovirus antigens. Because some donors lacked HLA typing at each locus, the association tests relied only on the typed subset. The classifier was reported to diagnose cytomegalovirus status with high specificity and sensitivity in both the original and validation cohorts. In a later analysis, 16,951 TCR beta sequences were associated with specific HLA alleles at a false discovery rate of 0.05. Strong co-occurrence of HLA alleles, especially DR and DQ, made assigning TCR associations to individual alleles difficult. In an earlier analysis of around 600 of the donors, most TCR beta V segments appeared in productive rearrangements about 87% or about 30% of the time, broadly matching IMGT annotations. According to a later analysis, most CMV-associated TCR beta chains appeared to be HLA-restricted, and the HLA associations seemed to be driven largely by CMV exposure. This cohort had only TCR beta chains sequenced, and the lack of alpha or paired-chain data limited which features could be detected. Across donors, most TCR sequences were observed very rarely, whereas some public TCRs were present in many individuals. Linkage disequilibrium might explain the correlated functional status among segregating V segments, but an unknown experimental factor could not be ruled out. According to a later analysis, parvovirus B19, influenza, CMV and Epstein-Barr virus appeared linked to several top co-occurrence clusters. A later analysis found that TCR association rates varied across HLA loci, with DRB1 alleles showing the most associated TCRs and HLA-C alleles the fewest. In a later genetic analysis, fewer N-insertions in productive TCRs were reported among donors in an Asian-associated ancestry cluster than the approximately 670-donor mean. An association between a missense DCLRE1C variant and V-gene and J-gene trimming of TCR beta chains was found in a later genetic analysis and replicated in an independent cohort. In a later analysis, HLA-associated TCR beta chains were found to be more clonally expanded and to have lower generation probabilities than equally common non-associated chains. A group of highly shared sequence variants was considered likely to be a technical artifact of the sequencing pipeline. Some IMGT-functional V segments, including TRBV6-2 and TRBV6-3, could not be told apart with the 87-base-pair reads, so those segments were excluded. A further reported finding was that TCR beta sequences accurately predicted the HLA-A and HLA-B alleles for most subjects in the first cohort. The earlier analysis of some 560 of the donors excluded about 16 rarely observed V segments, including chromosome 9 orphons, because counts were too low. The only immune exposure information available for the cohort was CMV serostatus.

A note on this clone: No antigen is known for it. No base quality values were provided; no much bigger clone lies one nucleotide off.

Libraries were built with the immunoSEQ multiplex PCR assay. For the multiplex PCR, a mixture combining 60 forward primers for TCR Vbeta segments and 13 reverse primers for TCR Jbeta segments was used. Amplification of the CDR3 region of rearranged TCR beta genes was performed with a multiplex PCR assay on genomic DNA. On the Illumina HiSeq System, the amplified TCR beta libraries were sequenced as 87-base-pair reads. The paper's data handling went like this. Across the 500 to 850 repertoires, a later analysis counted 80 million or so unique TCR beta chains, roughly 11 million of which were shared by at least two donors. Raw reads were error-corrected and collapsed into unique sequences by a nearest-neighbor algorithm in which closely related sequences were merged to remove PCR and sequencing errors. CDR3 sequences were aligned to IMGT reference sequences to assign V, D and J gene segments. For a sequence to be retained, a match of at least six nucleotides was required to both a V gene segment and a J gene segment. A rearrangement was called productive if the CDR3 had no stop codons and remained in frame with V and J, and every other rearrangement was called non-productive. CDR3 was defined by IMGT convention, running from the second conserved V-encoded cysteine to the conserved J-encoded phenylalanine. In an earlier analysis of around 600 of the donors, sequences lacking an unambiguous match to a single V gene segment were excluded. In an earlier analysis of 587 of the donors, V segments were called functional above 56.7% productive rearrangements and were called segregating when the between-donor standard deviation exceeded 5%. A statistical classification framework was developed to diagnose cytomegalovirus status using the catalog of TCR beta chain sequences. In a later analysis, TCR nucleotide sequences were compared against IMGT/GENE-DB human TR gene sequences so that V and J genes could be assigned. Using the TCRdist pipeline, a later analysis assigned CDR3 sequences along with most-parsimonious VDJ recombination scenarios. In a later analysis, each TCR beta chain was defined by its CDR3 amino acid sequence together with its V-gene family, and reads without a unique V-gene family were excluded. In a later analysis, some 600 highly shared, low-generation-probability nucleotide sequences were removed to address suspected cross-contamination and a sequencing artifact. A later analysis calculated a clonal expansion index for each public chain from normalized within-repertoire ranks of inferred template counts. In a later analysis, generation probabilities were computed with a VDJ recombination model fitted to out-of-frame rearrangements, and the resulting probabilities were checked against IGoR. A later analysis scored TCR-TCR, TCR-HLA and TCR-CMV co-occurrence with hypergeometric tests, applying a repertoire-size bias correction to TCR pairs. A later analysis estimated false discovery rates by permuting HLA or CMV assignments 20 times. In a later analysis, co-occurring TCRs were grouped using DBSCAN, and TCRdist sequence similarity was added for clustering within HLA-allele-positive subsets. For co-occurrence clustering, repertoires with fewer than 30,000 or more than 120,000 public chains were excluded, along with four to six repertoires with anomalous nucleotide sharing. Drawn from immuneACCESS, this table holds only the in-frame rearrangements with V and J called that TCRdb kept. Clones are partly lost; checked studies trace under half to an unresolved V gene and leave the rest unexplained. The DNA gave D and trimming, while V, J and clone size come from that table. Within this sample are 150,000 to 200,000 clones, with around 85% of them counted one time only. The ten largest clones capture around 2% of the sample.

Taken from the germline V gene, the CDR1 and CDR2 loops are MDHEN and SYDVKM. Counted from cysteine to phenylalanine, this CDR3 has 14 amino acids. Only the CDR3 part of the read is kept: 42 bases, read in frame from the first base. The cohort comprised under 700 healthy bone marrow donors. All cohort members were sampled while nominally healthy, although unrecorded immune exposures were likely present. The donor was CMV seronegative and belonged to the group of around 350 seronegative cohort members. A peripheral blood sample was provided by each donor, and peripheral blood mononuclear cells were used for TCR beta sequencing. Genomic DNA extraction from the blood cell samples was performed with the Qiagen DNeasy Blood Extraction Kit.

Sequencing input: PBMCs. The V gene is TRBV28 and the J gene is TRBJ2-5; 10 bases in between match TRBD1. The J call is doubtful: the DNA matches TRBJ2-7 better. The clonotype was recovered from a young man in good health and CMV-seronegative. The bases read TGTGCCAGCAGTTCACCCGGGACAGGGGTCGAGCAGTACTTC. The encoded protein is CASSSPGTGVEQYF.